A single sample is the source of the 27 T cell receptor beta chains below, sequenced in a study of CD8+ T cells in alopecia areata (dated by TCRdb to about 2018). What this sample's time point label stands for: four to five weeks on oral tofacitinib. According to the study, the label for this sample's treatment or condition signals: oral pan-JAK inhibitor, 5-10 mg twice daily. Library generation was performed with the immunoSEQ multiplex PCR assay. To provide template for TCR sequencing, every sample had RNA extracted and reverse transcribed into cDNA. The immuneACCESS repertoire file appears here via TCRdb, limited to in-frame rearrangements. These files lack a portion of the clones; in checked studies, under half of the deficit traces to unresolved V genes, and the cause of the others is not known. The sample has about 200,000 clones on record, more than 45% of them singletons. The ten largest clones take up around 1.4% of the sample.

The material sequenced was CD4+ T cells sorted from blood, taken at week 4, from a patient treated with tofacitinib. The receptors here all came from a human donor with alopecia areata.

This chain links TRBV30 with TRBJ2-5; D possibly corresponds to TRBD1 (6 bases). V shed 3 bases and J shed 7 bases, with 18 bases lying between them. There are 14 residues in the CDR3. CDR1 and CDR2 (germline): GTSNPN, SVGIG (reference sequence). The CDR3 DNA reads TGTGCCTGGAGAACCCCGACAGGCTCCGGGACCCAGTACTTC. Translation: CAWRTPTGSGTQYF.

The CDR3 bases are TGTGCCAGCAGTCAGCCTAGCGGGGGGCGGACCGGGGAGCTGTTTTTT. Translated: CASSQPSGGRTGELFF. V usage is TRBV6-6 and J usage is TRBJ2-2; 11 positions match TRBD2. Germline CDR1 MNHNY, CDR2 SVGAGI (reference sequence). Trimming at V came to 5 bases and at J to 5 bases, leaving 7 bases not matched to a gene. The CDR3 loop spans 16 amino acids.

The V call is TRBV4-3, the J call TRBJ1-5, with D tentatively TRBD1 (6 bases). The CDR3 totals 10 residues. Germline CDR1 and CDR2: LGHNA and YSLEER. V lost 9 bases and J 16 bases, leaving 16 bases between the germline ends. The CDR3 nucleotides read TGCGCCAGGACAAAGGACAGTAATCATTTT. Residues: CARTKDSNHF.

In nucleotides, the CDR3 is TGCAGCGTTACACCCCTGCTGAGGGTTGGCTACACCTTC. It encodes CSVTPLLRVGYTF. This rearrangement joins TRBV29-1 to TRBJ1-2; D not certain. V lost 5 bases and J 7 bases, leaving 17 bases between the germline ends. This CDR3 has 13 residues. The germline V gene has CDR1 SQVTM and CDR2 ANQGSEA.

V and J are TRBV7-2 and TRBJ1-2; no definite D call. The CDR3 spans 11 residues. Trimming shortened V by 8 bases and J by 6 bases, and 10 bases separated the two germline ends. In germline, CDR1 is SGHTA, CDR2 FQGNSA. CDR3 DNA sequence: TGTGCCAGCCAGAAAGACCATGGCTACACCTTC. Translating it yields CASQKDHGYTF.

V gene TRBV4-3 combines with J gene TRBJ2-6; D gene uncertain. This CDR3 is built from 15 residues. V was trimmed by 0 bases and J by 0 bases, leaving 3 bases between them. Germline lookup yields CDR1 LGHNA and CDR2 YSLEER. The CDR3 spells CASSQEVSGANVLTF. The DNA of the CDR3 is TGCGCCAGCAGCCAAGAAGTCTCTGGGGCCAACGTCCTGACTTTC.

Comments on this clone: Other DNA sequences of this sample code for an identical CDR3. The chain has TRBV15 and TRBJ2-7; D possibly uses TRBD1 or TRBD2 (5 bases each). This CDR3 has 14 residues. Germline V gene lookup returns CDR1 LNHNV and CDR2 YYDKDF (reference sequence). V was cut by 0 bases and J by 0 bases, with 6 bases left in between. The CDR3 bases are TGTGCCACCAGCAGAGATGGGGGCTCCTACGAGCAGTACTTC. The encoded protein is CATSRDGGSYEQYF.

J is TRBJ1-1 and V is TRBV29-1; D gene unclear. Per the germline V gene, CDR1 is SQVTM and CDR2 is ANQGSEA. V was pared by 6 bases and J by 4 bases, with 21 bases between. CDR3 length: 15 amino acids. The CDR3 coding sequence is TGCAGCGTCGCCTTGAGGGAAAAGATTCGCACTGAAGCTTTCTTT. Protein product: CSVALREKIRTEAFF.

This clone has just a few counts. The rearrangement uses TRBV4-3 and TRBJ2-3; D not certain. CDR1 is LGHNA and CDR2 is YSLEER in the germline V gene. This CDR3 spans 13 amino acids. Trimming cost V 4 bases and J 0 bases, with 5 bases left between them. The CDR3 loop reads CASSLSSTDTQYF. CDR3 nucleotide sequence: TGCGCCAGCAGCCTTTCTAGCACAGATACGCAGTATTTT.

This clone came up many times. The chain combines TRBV6-4 with TRBJ2-1; D remains unclear. The CDR3 is 14 residues long. The germline gives CDR1 MRHNA, CDR2 SNTAGT. V lost 4 bases and J 6 bases, leaving 13 bases between the germline ends. DNA for the CDR3: TGTGCCAGCAGTGTGTCCCCTTATGGCAATGAGCAGTTCTTC. Translated, it gives CASSVSPYGNEQFF.

The V call is TRBV10-2, the J call TRBJ2-5, with 7 bases lining up with TRBD1. Germline CDR1 is WSHSY and CDR2 is SAAADI. CDR3 size: 16 residues. V lost 6 bases, J lost 4 bases, and 14 bases stayed unmatched. The chain's CDR3 is CASSETQQGKRETQYF. For the CDR3, the DNA is TGCGCCAGCAGCGAAACCCAACAGGGGAAGCGAGAGACCCAGTACTTC.

The V call is TRBV14, the J call TRBJ2-1, with D unresolved. Looked up from germline, CDR1 is SGHDN and CDR2 is FVKESK. V was clipped by 2 bases and J by 2 bases, with 4 bases between them. The CDR3 runs to 13 residues. CDR3 sequence: CASSQLTYNEQFF. The CDR3, as DNA: TGTGCCAGCAGCCAATTGACCTACAATGAGCAGTTCTTC.

The rearrangement joins TRBV5-1 to TRBJ1-2; D is possibly TRBD1 (6 bases). CDR3 size: 14 residues. The V end lost 4 bases, the J end lost 4 bases, and 14 bases lay between the germline ends. Germline CDR1 is SGHRS and CDR2 is YFSETQ. CDR3 protein: CASSTDSGGYGYTF. The CDR3 nucleotides read TGCGCCAGCAGCACGGACAGCGGCGGCTATGGCTACACCTTC.

The rearrangement links TRBV5-1 to TRBJ2-3; D is perhaps TRBD2 (6 bases). Germline CDR1 is SGHRS and CDR2 is YFSETQ. The CDR3 has 14 amino acids. With 5 bases removed from V and 6 bases from J, the gap between germline ends came to 16 bases. The CDR3 DNA reads as TGCGCCAGCAGGGATACGGGCGGGGAGGATACGCAGTATTTT. It yields the protein CASRDTGGEDTQYF.

This clone was recorded at least ten times. The V and J genes are TRBV25-1 and TRBJ1-1; D may be TRBD1 (5 bases). The germline CDR1 and CDR2 sequences are MGHDK and SYGVNS. Trimming left V 10 bases short and J 1 base short, with 16 bases between. The CDR3 runs to 14 residues. CDR3 sequence: CATTPARANTEAFF. DNA for the CDR3: TGTGCCACCACGCCCGCCAGGGCGAACACTGAAGCTTTCTTT. The variable domain in full, with the rest retrieved from reference TRBV25-1 and TRBJ1-1, is EADIYQTPRYLVIGTGKKITLECSQTMGHDKMYWYQQDPGMELHLIHYSYGVNSTEKGDLSSESTVSRIRTEHFPLTLESARPSHTSQYLCATTPARANTEAFFGQGTRLTVV.

The gene calls are TRBV29-1 and TRBJ1-1; D gene ambiguous. The germline V and J ends were trimmed by 3 bases and 1 base, with 9 bases remaining between them. Per the germline V gene, CDR1 is SQVTM and CDR2 is ANQGSEA. The CDR3 contains 13 residues. DNA for the CDR3: TGCAGCGTTGATCAGCGGGAGAACACTGAAGCTTTCTTT. Protein sequence: CSVDQRENTEAFF.

The rearrangement uses TRBV9 and TRBJ2-1; TRBD1 aligns across 7 bases. J was trimmed by 0 bases and V by 5 bases; bases with no gene match: 14. This CDR3 region has 18 residues. Germline CDR1 and CDR2: SGDLS and YYNGEE. The CDR3, as DNA: TGTGCCAGCAGTGGAACCGGGACAGACACAAGCTCCTACAATGAGCAGTTCTTC. Its protein product is CASSGTGTDTSSYNEQFF.

The rearrangement joins TRBV19 to TRBJ1-2, with D possibly matching TRBD1 (5 bases). In germline, CDR1 is LNHDA, CDR2 SQIVND (reference sequence). CDR3 length: 12 amino acids. Trimming shortened V by 7 bases and J by 8 bases, and 14 bases separated the two germline ends. The CDR3 DNA reads as TGTGCCAGTAATACAGGAGGTGGCGGCTACACCTTC. It specifies CASNTGGGGYTF. Looking up the rest from reference TRBV19 and TRBJ1-2 gives the full variable domain: DGGITQSPKYLFRKEGQNVTLSCEQNLNHDAMYWYRQDPGQGLRLIYYSQIVNDFQKGDIAEGYSVSREKKESFPLTVTSAQKNPTAFYLCASNTGGGGYTFGSGTRLTVV.

The CDR3 spells CASSLGFSYEQYF. The CDR3, as DNA: TGTGCCAGCAGCTTAGGGTTCTCTTACGAGCAGTACTTC. The V gene is TRBV11-2, the J gene TRBJ2-7; no clear D. Germline CDR1 is SGHAT and CDR2 is FQNNGV. The CDR3 contains 13 residues. Trimming took off 1 base at V and 4 bases at J, with 8 bases between the two ends. The variable domain in full, with the rest retrieved from reference TRBV11-2 and TRBJ2-7, is EAGVAQSPRYKIIEKRQSVAFWCNPISGHATLYWYQQILGQGPKLLIQFQNNGVVDDSQLPKDRFSAERLKGVDSTLKIQPAKLEDSAVYLCASSLGFSYEQYFGPGTRLTVT.

This clone came up once. The CDR3 region has the DNA TGTGCCAGCACCCGTGGGGTTGAGCAGTTCTTC. Translating gives CASTRGVEQFF. This rearrangement joins TRBV25-1 to TRBJ2-1; D remains ambiguous. Trimming removed 7 bases at V and 9 bases at J, with 10 bases between. The germline V gene encodes CDR1 MGHDK and CDR2 SYGVNS. The CDR3 totals 11 residues.

The V and J genes are TRBV29-1 and TRBJ2-6; unclear D gene. This CDR3 has 16 residues. Trimming cost V 4 bases and J 0 bases, with 13 bases left between them. Per the germline V gene, CDR1 is SQVTM and CDR2 is ANQGSEA. This chain's CDR3 is CSVGLAEDSGANVLTF. The DNA of the CDR3 is TGCAGCGTTGGGTTGGCAGAGGACTCTGGGGCCAACGTCCTGACTTTC.

The chain's CDR3 is CSVGGRNTDTQYF. The CDR3 DNA sequence: TGCAGCGTTGGGGGTCGCAACACAGATACGCAGTATTTT. The chain employs TRBV29-1 and TRBJ2-3; D is unresolved. Trimming took off 4 bases at V and 2 bases at J, with 10 bases between the two ends. CDR1 and CDR2 from the germline V gene are SQVTM and ANQGSEA. The CDR3 is 13 amino acids.

The chain is built from TRBV14 and TRBJ2-2; TRBD1 aligns across 7 bases. CDR3 length: 14 residues. Trimming cost V 6 bases and J 4 bases; bases outside gene matches: 5. From germline, CDR1 is SGHDN and CDR2 FVKESK. The DNA for the CDR3 is TGTGCCAGCAGTCGGGACAGATCCACCGGGGAGCTGTTTTTT. This encodes CASSRDRSTGELFF.

The chain recombines TRBV29-1 with TRBJ2-6; tentatively, D is TRBD2 (6 bases). Trimming removed 4 bases from V and 0 bases from J, with 13 bases in between. Germline-derived CDR1 and CDR2 are SQVTM and ANQGSEA. The CDR3 consists of 16 residues. The chain's CDR3 is CSVAGGVSSGANVLTF. Here the CDR3 DNA reads TGCAGCGTTGCCGGCGGGGTCTCCTCTGGGGCCAACGTCCTGACTTTC. Based on the CDR3 plus reference TRBV29-1 and TRBJ2-6, the full variable domain is SAVISQKPSRDICQRGTSLTIQCQVDSQVTMMFWYRQQPGQSLTLIATANQGSEATYESGFVIDKFPISRPNLTFSTLTVSNMSPEDSSIYLCSVAGGVSSGANVLTFGAGSRLTVL.

The chain carries TRBV9 and TRBJ2-3, with 13 bases identical to TRBD2. This CDR3 is 13 amino acids long. V was clipped by 5 bases and J by 10 bases; unmatched bases: 4. Looked up from germline, CDR1 is SGDLS and CDR2 is YYNGEE. The CDR3 sequence is CASRGLAGQAQYF. CDR3 nucleotide sequence: TGTGCCAGCAGGGGACTAGCGGGACAGGCGCAGTATTTT.

This chain uses TRBV27 with TRBJ1-2; 10 nucleotides align to TRBD1. This CDR3 has 11 amino acids. The V and J ends lost 8 bases and 8 bases, in that order; junction bases with no gene match: 2. CDR1 is MNHEY, CDR2 SMNVEV, per germline (reference sequence). Written as DNA, the CDR3 is TGTGCCAGCGGACAGGGGGTCGGCTACACCTTC. Protein sequence: CASGQGVGYTF.

In regard to this clone: Other DNA sequences of this sample code for an identical CDR3. The chain uses TRBV30 and TRBJ1-6; D gene ambiguous. This CDR3 is built from 14 residues. Trimming cost V 0 bases and J 6 bases, with 9 bases left between them. Per the germline V gene, CDR1 is GTSNPN and CDR2 is SVGIG (reference sequence). The CDR3 DNA reads as TGTGCCTGGAGTGTACCCGGATTTAATTCACCCCTCCACTTT. The encoded protein is CAWSVPGFNSPLHF.